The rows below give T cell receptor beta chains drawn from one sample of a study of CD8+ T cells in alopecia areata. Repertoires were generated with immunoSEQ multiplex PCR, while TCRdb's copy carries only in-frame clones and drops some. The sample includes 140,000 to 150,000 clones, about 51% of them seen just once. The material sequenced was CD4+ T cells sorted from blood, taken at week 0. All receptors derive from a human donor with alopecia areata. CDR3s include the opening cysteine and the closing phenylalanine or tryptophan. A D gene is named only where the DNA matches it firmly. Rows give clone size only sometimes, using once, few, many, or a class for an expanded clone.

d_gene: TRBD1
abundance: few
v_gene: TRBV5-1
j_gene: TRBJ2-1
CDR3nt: TGCGCCAGCAGTTCCGACAGGGCCTCGCTCAATGAGCAGTTCTTC
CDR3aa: CASSSDRASLNEQFF

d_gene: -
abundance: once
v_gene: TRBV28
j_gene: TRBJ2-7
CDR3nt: TGTGCCAGTTTGGGCGACGAGCAGTACTTC
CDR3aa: CASLGDEQYF

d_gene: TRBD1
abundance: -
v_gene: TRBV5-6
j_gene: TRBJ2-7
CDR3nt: TGTGCCAGCAGCCGGGACAGGGGAGCCTACGAGCAGTACTTC
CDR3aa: CASSRDRGAYEQYF

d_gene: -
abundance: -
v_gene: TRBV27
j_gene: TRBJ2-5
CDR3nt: TGTGCCAGCTCGGTAGGAGAGACCCAGTACTTC
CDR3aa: CASSVGETQYF

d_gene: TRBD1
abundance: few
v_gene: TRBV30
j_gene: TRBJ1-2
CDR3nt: TGTGCCTGGAAGTACAGGGGAAACTATGGCTACACCTTC
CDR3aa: CAWKYRGNYGYTF

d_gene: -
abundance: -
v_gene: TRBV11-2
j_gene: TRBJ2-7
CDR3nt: TGTGCCAGCAGCTTAGATCTGGGGGACTACGAGCAGTACTTC
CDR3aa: CASSLDLGDYEQYF

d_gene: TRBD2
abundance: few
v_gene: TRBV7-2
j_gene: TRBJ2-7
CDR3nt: TGTGCCAGCAGCGTAGCGGGAGGCAGGTACGAGCAGTACTTC
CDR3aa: CASSVAGGRYEQYF

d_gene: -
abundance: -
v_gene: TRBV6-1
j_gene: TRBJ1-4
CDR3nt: TGTGCCAGCAGTCTCAGGGATATACTGTTTTTT
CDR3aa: CASSLRDILFF

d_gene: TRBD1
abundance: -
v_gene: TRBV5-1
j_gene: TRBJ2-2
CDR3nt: TGCGCCAGCACCAACCGGGGACAGGAGAACACCGGGGAGCTGTTTTTT
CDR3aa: CASTNRGQENTGELFF

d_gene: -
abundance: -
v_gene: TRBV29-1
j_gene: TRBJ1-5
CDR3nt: TGCAGCGTTGAGGCAGGGGCCGGACAGCCCCAGCATTTT
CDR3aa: CSVEAGAGQPQHF

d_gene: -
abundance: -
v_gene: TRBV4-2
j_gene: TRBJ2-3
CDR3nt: TGTGCCAGCAGCCAGGGGATAATAGCGACCGGGCCCGATACGCAGTATTTT
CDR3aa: CASSQGIIATGPDTQYF

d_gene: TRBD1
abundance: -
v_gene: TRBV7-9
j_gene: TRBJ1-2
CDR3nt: TGTGCCAGCAGCCCGGGACAGGGGGAAGGTGGCTACACCTTC
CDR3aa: CASSPGQGEGGYTF

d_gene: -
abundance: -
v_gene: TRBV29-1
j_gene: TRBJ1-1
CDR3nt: TGCAGCGTTGATTCAGGGCCGGGCACTGAAGCTTTCTTT
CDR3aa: CSVDSGPGTEAFF

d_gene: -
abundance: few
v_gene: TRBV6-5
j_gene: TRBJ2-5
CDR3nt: TGTGCCAGCAGCGGGAACGCGGAGACCCAGTACTTC
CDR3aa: CASSGNAETQYF

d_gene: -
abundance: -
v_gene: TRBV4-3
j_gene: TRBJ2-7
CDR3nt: TGCGCCAGCAGCCCGGGAATAGCGGCCCTATACGAGCAGTACTTC
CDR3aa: CASSPGIAALYEQYF

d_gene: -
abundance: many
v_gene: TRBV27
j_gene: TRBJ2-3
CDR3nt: TGTGCCAGCAGTCCCCTGGGGACAGATACGCAGTATTTT
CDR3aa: CASSPLGTDTQYF

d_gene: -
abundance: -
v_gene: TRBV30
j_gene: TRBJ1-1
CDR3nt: TGTGCCTGGTCGGGCTACACTGAAGCTTTCTTT
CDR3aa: CAWSGYTEAFF

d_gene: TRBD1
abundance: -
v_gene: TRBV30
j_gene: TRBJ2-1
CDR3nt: TGTGCCTGGGGGGACAGAACTGAGCAGTTCTTC
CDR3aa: CAWGDRTEQFF

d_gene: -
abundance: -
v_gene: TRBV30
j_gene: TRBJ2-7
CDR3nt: TGTGCCTTCGCCCCTAGCTCCTACGAGCAGTACTTC
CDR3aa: CAFAPSSYEQYF

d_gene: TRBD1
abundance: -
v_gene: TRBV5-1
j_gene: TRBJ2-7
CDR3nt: TGCGCCAGCAGCGGGACAGGGGTGTTCGAGCAGTACTTC
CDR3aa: CASSGTGVFEQYF

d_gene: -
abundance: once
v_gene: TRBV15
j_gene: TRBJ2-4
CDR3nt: TGTGCCACCAGCAGAGATCGAGGGCGAACGGCCAAAAACATTCAGTACTTC
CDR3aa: CATSRDRGRTAKNIQYF

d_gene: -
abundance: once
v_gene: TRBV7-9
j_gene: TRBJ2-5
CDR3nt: TGTGCCAGCAGCTTCTCCACCACATCGGGCGGGGAGACCCAGTACTTC
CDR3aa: CASSFSTTSGGETQYF

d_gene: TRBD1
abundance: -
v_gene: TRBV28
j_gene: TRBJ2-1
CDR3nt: TGTGCCAGCAGTCTTAGACCCGGACAGGGCTCTCCTGAGCAGTTCTTC
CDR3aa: CASSLRPGQGSPEQFF

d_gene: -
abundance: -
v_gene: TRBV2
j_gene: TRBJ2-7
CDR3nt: TGTGCCAGCAGTGTTGAGGAGTCCTACGAGCAGTACTTC
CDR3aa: CASSVEESYEQYF

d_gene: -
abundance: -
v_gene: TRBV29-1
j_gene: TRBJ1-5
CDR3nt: TGCAGCGTTGTCCCGGAGGGAGTGGGACAGCCCCAGCATTTT
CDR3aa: CSVVPEGVGQPQHF

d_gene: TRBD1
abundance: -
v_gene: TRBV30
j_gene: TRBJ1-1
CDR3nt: TGTGCCTGGACTAGACAGGGGACCGAGGCTTTCTTT
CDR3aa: CAWTRQGTEAFF

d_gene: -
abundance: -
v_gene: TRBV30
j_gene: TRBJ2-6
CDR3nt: TGTGCCTGGAGTCGCAGAGGGATTCCTGGGGCCAACGTCCTGACTTTC
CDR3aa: CAWSRRGIPGANVLTF